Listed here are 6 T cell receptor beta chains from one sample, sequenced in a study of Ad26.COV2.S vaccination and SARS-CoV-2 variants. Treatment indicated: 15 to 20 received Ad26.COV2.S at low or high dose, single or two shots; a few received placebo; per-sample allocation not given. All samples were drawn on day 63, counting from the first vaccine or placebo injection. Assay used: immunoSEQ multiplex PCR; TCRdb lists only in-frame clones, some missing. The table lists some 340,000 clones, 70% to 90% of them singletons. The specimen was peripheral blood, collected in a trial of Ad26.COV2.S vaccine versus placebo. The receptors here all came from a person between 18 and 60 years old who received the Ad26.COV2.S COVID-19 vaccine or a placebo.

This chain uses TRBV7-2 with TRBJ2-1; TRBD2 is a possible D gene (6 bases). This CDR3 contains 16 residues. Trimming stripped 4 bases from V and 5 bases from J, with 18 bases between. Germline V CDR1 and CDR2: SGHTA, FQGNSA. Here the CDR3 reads CASSYRGGTWNNEQFF. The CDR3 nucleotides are TGTGCCAGCAGCTATAGAGGCGGGACTTGGAACAATGAGCAGTTCTTC.

The CDR3: CAIKTREQFF. CDR3 DNA sequence: TGTGCCATCAAGACCCGTGAGCAGTTCTTC. This chain joins TRBV7-9 and TRBJ2-1; D is unclear. CDR3 size: 10 residues. Germline CDR1 reads SEHNR; CDR2 reads FQNEAQ (reference sequence). Between the trimmed V and J ends, which lost 10 bases and 9 bases, there was a span of 10 bases.

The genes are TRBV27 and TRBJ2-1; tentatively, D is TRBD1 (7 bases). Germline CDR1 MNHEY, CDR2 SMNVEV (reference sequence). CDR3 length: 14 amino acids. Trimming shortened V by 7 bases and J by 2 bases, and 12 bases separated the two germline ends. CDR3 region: CASTPRGAYNEQFF. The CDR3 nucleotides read TGTGCCAGCACTCCCAGGGGGGCCTACAATGAGCAGTTCTTC.

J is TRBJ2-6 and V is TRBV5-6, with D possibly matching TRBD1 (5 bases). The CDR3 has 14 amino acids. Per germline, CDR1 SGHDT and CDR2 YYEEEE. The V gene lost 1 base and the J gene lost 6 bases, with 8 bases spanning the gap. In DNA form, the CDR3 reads TGTGCCAGCAGCTTGTACAGGACGGCCAACGTCCTGACTTTC. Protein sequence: CASSLYRTANVLTF.

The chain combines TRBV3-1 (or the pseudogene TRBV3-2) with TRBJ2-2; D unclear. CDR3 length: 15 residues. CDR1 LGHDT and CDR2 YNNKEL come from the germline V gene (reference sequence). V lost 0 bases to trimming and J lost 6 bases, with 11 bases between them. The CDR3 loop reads CASSQDGKWSGELFF. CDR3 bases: TGTGCCAGCAGCCAAGATGGCAAATGGTCCGGGGAGCTGTTTTTT.

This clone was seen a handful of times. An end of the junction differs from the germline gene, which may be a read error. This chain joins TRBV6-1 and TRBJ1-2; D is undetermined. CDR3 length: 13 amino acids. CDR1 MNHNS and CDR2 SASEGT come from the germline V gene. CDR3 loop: CASSERENFGYTF. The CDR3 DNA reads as TGTGCCAGCAGTGAAAGAGAGAACTTTGGCTACACCTTC.